This passage covers 20 T cell receptor beta chains from one sample sequenced in a study of T cell responses to AZD1222 COVID-19 vaccine. Assay used: immunoSEQ multiplex PCR; TCRdb lists only in-frame clones, some missing. The sample lists over 85,000 clones; about 90% were seen once. The sample here was peripheral blood, taken on day 0 of AZD1222 vaccination. The receptors derive from an adult in good health.

With regard to this clone: A much larger clonotype is one base distant, so this may be a read error. The chain couples TRBV12-3 or TRBV12-4 to TRBJ1-1; D call uncertain. V shed 6 bases and J shed 0 bases, with 2 bases lying between them. CDR3 size: 11 residues. CDR3 sequence reads: CASSMNTEAFF. CDR3 DNA sequence: TGTGCCAGCAGCATGAACACTGAAGCTTTCTTT.

The chain combines TRBV7-9 with TRBJ1-1; D might be TRBD1 (5 bases). V was cut by 5 bases and J by 6 bases, with 19 bases left in between. This CDR3 region has 15 residues. Germline loops: CDR1 SEHNR, CDR2 FQNEAQ (reference sequence). For the CDR3, the DNA is TGTGCCAGCAGCCCCCTAAGAACCAGGGTCCCTGAAGCTTTCTTT. Its protein is CASSPLRTRVPEAFF.

This chain connects TRBV6-5 to TRBJ1-2; D is perhaps TRBD1 (6 bases). Germline assignment: CDR1 MNHEY and CDR2 SVGAGI. The CDR3 length is 14 residues. Between the trimmed V and J ends, which lost 0 bases and 6 bases, there was a span of 11 bases. CDR3 protein: CASSYSAGADGYTF. The DNA for the CDR3 is TGTGCCAGCAGTTACTCGGCGGGGGCCGATGGCTACACCTTC.

The chain joins TRBV7-6 to TRBJ2-1; 7 bases map to TRBD2. The V and J ends lost 6 bases and 7 bases, in that order; junction bases with no gene match: 9. The CDR3 contains 14 residues. Germline V CDR1 and CDR2: SGHVS, FNYEAQ. This chain's CDR3 is CASSMSGTFNEQFF. As DNA, the CDR3 is TGTGCCAGCAGTATGAGCGGGACTTTTAATGAGCAGTTCTTC.

The V and J genes are TRBV28 and TRBJ1-2; D unclear. The CDR3 totals 14 residues. Trimming left V 2 bases short and J 0 bases short, with 7 bases between. Germline CDR1 reads MDHEN; CDR2 reads SYDVKM. CDR3 sequence (DNA): TGTGCCAGCAGTTTAACCGGGCCTAACTATGGCTACACCTTC. Its translation is CASSLTGPNYGYTF.

The rearrangement links TRBV2 to TRBJ1-2; 7 bases align to TRBD1. The CDR3 covers 17 residues. Germline loops: CDR1 SNHLY, CDR2 FYNNEI. After removal of 7 bases from V and 4 bases from J, the junction contained 18 bases not matched to a gene. This chain's CDR3 is CASTRGTAETTRYGYTF. The CDR3 coding sequence is TGTGCCAGCACCCGGGGGACAGCAGAGACTACACGCTATGGCTACACCTTC.

This sequence joins TRBV10-3 and TRBJ2-7; either TRBD1 or TRBD2 may fit D (7 bases each). This CDR3 has 15 amino acids. Germline V gene sequence: CDR1 ENHRY, CDR2 SYGVKD. V lost 6 bases to trimming and J lost 2 bases, with 17 bases between them. The CDR3 DNA is TGTGCCATCAGCCCGCAGGGAGGGGGCCCCTACGAGCAGTACTTC. This sequence encodes CAISPQGGGPYEQYF.

The J gene is TRBJ2-5, the V gene TRBV19; D unclear. This CDR3 region has 13 residues. The germline V gene encodes CDR1 LNHDA and CDR2 SQIVND (reference sequence). The V gene lost 1 base and the J gene lost 4 bases, with 7 bases spanning the gap. The CDR3 region is CASSIVVRETQYF. The DNA for the CDR3 is TGTGCCAGTAGTATAGTGGTGAGAGAGACCCAGTACTTC.

The genes are TRBV2 and TRBJ1-2; D possibly corresponds to TRBD1 (5 bases). This CDR3 has 12 residues. The V gene's germline CDR1 is SNHLY and CDR2 FYNNEI. The V gene lost 4 bases and the J gene lost 8 bases, with 11 bases spanning the gap. CDR3 in DNA: TGTGCCAGCAGTGGGGGCGGATGGGGCTACACCTTC. The encoded protein is CASSGGGWGYTF.

The chain joins TRBV7-2 to TRBJ2-2, with 7 bases aligning to TRBD2. The CDR3 contains 15 residues. Trimming at V came to 8 bases and at J to 0 bases, leaving 6 bases not matched to a gene. The germline V gene has CDR1 SGHTA and CDR2 FQGNSA. In DNA form, the CDR3 reads TGTGCCAGCGGCCCGAGCGGGGCGAACACCGGGGAGCTGTTTTTT. Protein sequence: CASGPSGANTGELFF.

About this clone itself: Relative to the germline gene, one junction end is altered; a read error may explain this. The rearrangement joins TRBV7-7 to TRBJ2-5, with 7 bases lining up with TRBD2. CDR1 SSHAT and CDR2 FNYEAQ come from the germline V gene (reference sequence). CDR3 length: 15 residues. The CDR3 DNA follows: TGTGCTAGCAGCTCGACCGGGAGGAAACAAGAGACCCAGTACTTC. This codes for CASSSTGRKQETQYF. Filled out from reference TRBV7-7 and TRBJ2-5, the complete variable domain reads GAGVSQSPRYKVTKRGQDVTLRCDPISSHATLYWYQQALGQGPEFLTYFNYEAQPDKSGLPSDRFSAERPEGSISTLTIQRTEQRDSAMYRCASSSTGRKQETQYFGPGTRLLVL.

The V call is TRBV3-1 (or the pseudogene TRBV3-2), the J call TRBJ2-2; D tentatively fits TRBD1 or TRBD2 (5 bases each). CDR3 length: 13 residues. V gave up 3 bases and J gave up 6 bases, with 8 bases separating them. Germline V gene data show CDR1 as LGHDT and CDR2 as YNNKEL (reference sequence). Written as DNA, the CDR3 is TGTGCCAGCAGCCAGGGGGTGCCCGGGGAGCTGTTTTTT. Protein: CASSQGVPGELFF.

The rearrangement links TRBV9 to TRBJ1-1, with D possibly being TRBD1 (6 bases). Deletions cut 4 bases from V and 1 base from J, with 14 bases between. Germline values: CDR1 SGDLS, CDR2 YYNGEE. CDR3 length equals 15 residues. The CDR3 loop is CASSTARGGNTEAFF. CDR3 nucleotide sequence: TGTGCCAGCAGCACCGCTAGGGGGGGGAACACTGAAGCTTTCTTT.

The rearrangement joins TRBV9 to TRBJ2-1; 8 nucleotides match TRBD1. This CDR3 is 15 amino acids long. Looked up from germline, CDR1 is SGDLS and CDR2 is YYNGEE. V shed 0 bases and J 8 bases; nucleotides not matched to a gene: 7. The CDR3 coding sequence is TGTGCCAGCAGCGTAGCTAACAGGGGGGAGTATGAGCAGTTCTTC. Protein: CASSVANRGEYEQFF.

The V and J genes are TRBV7-2 and TRBJ2-4, with TRBD2 matching over 12 bases. Germline V gene data show CDR1 as SGHTA and CDR2 as FQGNSA. The ends lost 0 bases at V and 0 bases at J; junction bases unmatched: 15. The CDR3 runs to 22 residues. CDR3 protein: CASSLAPSGRAKDLVAKNIQYF. The DNA for the CDR3 is TGTGCCAGCAGCTTAGCCCCTAGCGGGAGGGCCAAGGATCTAGTAGCCAAAAACATTCAGTACTTC.

J is TRBJ1-2 and V is TRBV7-9; no clear D. This CDR3 has 14 amino acids. From germline, CDR1 is SEHNR and CDR2 FQNEAQ (reference sequence). With 0 bases removed from V and 2 bases from J, the gap between germline ends came to 7 bases. In DNA form, the CDR3 reads TGTGCCAGCAGCTTAGCGTCCCCGAACTATGGCTACACCTTC. This encodes CASSLASPNYGYTF.

The chain combines TRBV24-1 with TRBJ1-2; D uncertain. Germline CDR1 and CDR2: KGHDR and SFDVKD. The CDR3 consists of 14 residues. V gave up 2 bases and J gave up 4 bases, with 10 bases separating them. CDR3: CATSDSGIGYGYTF. The CDR3 nucleotides read TGTGCCACCAGTGATTCGGGCATCGGCTATGGCTACACCTTC.

For the CDR3, the DNA is TGCAGTGCTAGTGGACACATTTACACTGAAGCTTTCTTT. Its translation: CSASGHIYTEAFF. The chain joins TRBV20-1 to TRBJ1-1, with D possibly matching TRBD1 (5 bases). V lost 3 bases to trimming and J lost 3 bases, with 11 bases between them. This CDR3 comprises 13 residues. Per germline, CDR1 DFQATT and CDR2 SNEGSKA (reference sequence).

The V gene is TRBV5-1, the J gene TRBJ2-4, with 11 bases aligning to TRBD1. This CDR3 spans 15 amino acids. The V gene end was trimmed by 0 bases and the J gene end by 7 bases; junction bases not matched to a gene: 3. Germline lookup yields CDR1 SGHRS and CDR2 YFSETQ. The CDR3 reads CASSLEGQGVNIQYF. In DNA, the CDR3 is TGCGCCAGCAGCTTGGAGGGACAGGGGGTTAACATTCAGTACTTC. The complete variable domain, with remaining parts taken from reference TRBV5-1 and TRBJ2-4, reads KAGVTQTPRYLIKTRGQQVTLSCSPISGHRSVSWYQQTPGQGLQFLFEYFSETQRNKGNFPGRFSGRQFSNSRSEMNVSTLELGDSALYLCASSLEGQGVNIQYFGAGTRLSVL.

The chain couples TRBV6-5 to TRBJ1-1; D remains ambiguous. Deletions cut 7 bases from V and 2 bases from J, with 14 bases between. The CDR3 is 14 residues long. Germline V lookup: CDR1 MNHEY, CDR2 SVGAGI. CDR3 coding DNA: TGTGCCAGCACCCCTGGGAGGGTCAACACTGAAGCTTTCTTT. Translation gives CASTPGRVNTEAFF.